These 26 T cell receptor beta chains came from one sample sequenced in a study of cytomegalovirus exposure and HLA in healthy donors (dated by TCRdb to about 2017). Receptors were amplified or captured by the immunoSEQ multiplex PCR assay. A mixture of 60 forward primers for TCR Vbeta segments and 13 reverse primers for TCR Jbeta segments was used in the multiplex PCR. Imported from immuneACCESS, the table was reduced by TCRdb to in-frame sequences with V and J called. These copies leave out some clones; in studies compared against another copy, an unresolved V gene accounts for under half, and the cause of the remainder is not known. The sample table lists about 110,000 clones, 78% of them with a count of one. 1.3% of the sample is taken by the ten largest. The sequenced sample was PBMCs. Receptor source: a woman in her 30s in good health and CMV-seronegative.

This rearrangement joins TRBV5-6 to TRBJ2-1; D not resolved. With 1 base removed from V and 0 bases from J, the gap between germline ends came to 11 bases. The V gene's germline CDR1 is SGHDT and CDR2 YYEEEE. The CDR3 runs to 16 residues. The CDR3, as DNA: TGTGCCAGCAGCTTGTACTCTGGGCCCTCCTACAATGAGCAGTTCTTC. It encodes CASSLYSGPSYNEQFF.

The chain couples TRBV29-1 to TRBJ1-1; D gene uncertain. Between the trimmed V and J ends, which lost 0 bases and 4 bases, there was a span of 12 bases. Germline CDR1 and CDR2: SQVTM and ANQGSEA. This CDR3 has 14 amino acids. The DNA of the CDR3 is TGCAGCGTTGAAGATGGGTGGAGGGCCACTGAAGCTTTCTTT. Translating it yields CSVEDGWRATEAFF.

This clone is a singleton in its sample. J is TRBJ1-1 and V is TRBV13; 9 nucleotides agree with TRBD1. With V trimmed by 5 bases and J by 6 bases, 7 bases remained unmatched. The length of the CDR3 is 14 residues. Germline lookup yields CDR1 PRHDT and CDR2 FYEKMQ (reference sequence). CDR3 protein: CASSATDRGPEAFF. CDR3 sequence (DNA): TGTGCCAGCAGCGCTACGGACAGGGGCCCTGAAGCTTTCTTT.

Only a few counts were recorded for this clone. The chain couples TRBV7-3 to TRBJ2-7; 7 bases map to TRBD2. The CDR3 runs to 13 residues. With V trimmed by 0 bases and J by 7 bases, 3 bases remained unmatched. CDR1 is SGHTA and CDR2 is FQGTGA in the germline V gene. This CDR3 is CASSLTTSAEQYF. Here the CDR3 DNA reads TGTGCCAGCAGCTTAACCACTAGCGCGGAGCAGTACTTC.

The J gene is TRBJ1-2, the V gene TRBV20-1; weak D call: TRBD1 (6 bases). Germline V gene lookup returns CDR1 DFQATT and CDR2 SNEGSKA (reference sequence). The V end lost 3 bases, the J end lost 8 bases, and 7 bases lay between the germline ends. This CDR3 region has 10 residues. This chain's CDR3 is CSASGGGYTF. The CDR3 region has the DNA TGCAGTGCTAGTGGGGGCGGCTACACCTTC.

CDR3 sequence (DNA): TGTGCCAGCAGTTTAAACAGGGCAGATCAGCCCCAGCATTTT. It encodes CASSLNRADQPQHF. The chain carries TRBV28 and TRBJ1-5; D perhaps matches TRBD1 (6 bases). The germline V gene encodes CDR1 MDHEN and CDR2 SYDVKM. This CDR3 comprises 14 residues. V was clipped by 2 bases and J by 5 bases, with 10 bases between them.

J is TRBJ1-1 and V is TRBV6-1; D possibly corresponds to TRBD1 (5 bases). The CDR3 sequence is 13 residues long. The V end lost 1 base, the J end lost 5 bases, and 8 bases lay between the germline ends. CDR1 and CDR2 (germline): MNHNS, SASEGT. CDR3 sequence: CASSEGRVTEAFF. CDR3 DNA: TGTGCCAGCAGTGAAGGCAGGGTGACTGAAGCTTTCTTT.

This clone was found once. This sequence joins TRBV4-2 and TRBJ1-5; D is unclear. V was clipped by 1 base and J by 0 bases, with 7 bases between them. CDR1 and CDR2 from the germline V gene are LGHNA and YNFKEQ. The CDR3 runs to 15 residues. CDR3 bases: TGTGCCAGCAGCCAAGGAACTTATAGCAATCAGCCCCAGCATTTT. Its translation is CASSQGTYSNQPQHF.

The J gene is TRBJ1-4, the V gene TRBV7-9; the D is unclear. CDR3 size: 15 residues. Germline CDR1 is SEHNR and CDR2 is FQNEAQ (reference sequence). Trimming took 2 bases from V and 1 from J, leaving 8 bases between them. This chain's CDR3 is CASSLPEGTNEKLFF. In DNA form, the CDR3 reads TGTGCCAGCAGCTTACCGGAGGGAACTAATGAAAAACTGTTTTTT.

The rearrangement joins TRBV28 to TRBJ1-6; the match to TRBD1 covers 7 bases. Trimming took 6 bases from V and 14 from J; bases not matched to a gene: 10. The CDR3 runs to 13 residues. Looked up from germline, CDR1 is MDHEN and CDR2 is SYDVKM. Here the CDR3 DNA reads TGTGCCAGCAGAAAAAACAGGGGCTTCACCCTCCACTTT. It encodes CASRKNRGFTLHF.

V usage is TRBV4-3 and J usage is TRBJ1-1; TRBD1 is a possible D gene (6 bases). This CDR3 is 14 amino acids long. Trimming cost V 0 bases and J 3 bases, with 8 bases left between them. Germline CDR1 and CDR2: LGHNA and YSLEER. The CDR3 protein is CASSQEQGDTEAFF. The CDR3 bases are TGCGCCAGCAGCCAAGAACAGGGAGACACTGAAGCTTTCTTT.

The chain recombines TRBV4-2 with TRBJ2-3, with 16 positions matching TRBD2. The CDR3 is 20 residues long. The V and J ends lost 2 bases and 2 bases, in that order; junction bases with no gene match: 10. Germline CDR1 and CDR2: LGHNA and YNFKEQ. The chain's CDR3 is CASSQLPGLAGGRDTDTQYF. DNA for the CDR3: TGTGCCAGCAGCCAACTTCCGGGACTAGCGGGGGGGCGGGACACAGATACGCAGTATTTT.

This clone was recorded only once. The chain employs TRBV4-2 and TRBJ2-5; 12 bases are shared with TRBD2. The J segment lost 4 bases and the V segment lost 6 bases, leaving 6 bases of the junction unmatched. In germline, CDR1 is LGHNA, CDR2 YNFKEQ. The CDR3 extends over 15 amino acids. The CDR3, as DNA: TGTGCCAGCAGGGCGGGACTAGCGGGCCTAGAGACCCAGTACTTC. This encodes CASRAGLAGLETQYF.

The chain joins TRBV4-3 to TRBJ1-5; D uncertain. Germline V CDR1 and CDR2: LGHNA, YSLEER. The CDR3 is made up of 15 amino acids. The V and J ends lost 0 bases and 3 bases respectively, with 9 bases between them. CDR3 nucleotides: TGCGCCAGCAGCCAAGATGCGGCTGCCAATCAGCCCCAGCATTTT. This translates into CASSQDAAANQPQHF.

The gene calls are TRBV25-1 and TRBJ1-6, with 8 bases lining up with TRBD1. The CDR3 length is 15 residues. The germline V gene encodes CDR1 MGHDK and CDR2 SYGVNS. V was clipped by 5 bases and J by 10 bases; unmatched bases: 10. The CDR3: CASSSPGTGSSPLHF. The CDR3 DNA is TGTGCCAGCAGTTCCCCCGGGACAGGATCATCACCCCTCCACTTT.

The V gene is TRBV6-1, the J gene TRBJ1-5, with 7 bases identical to TRBD1. CDR3 length equals 15 residues. The V gene's germline CDR1 is MNHNS and CDR2 SASEGT. Trimming removed 6 bases from V and 3 bases from J; junction bases left unmatched: 8. The CDR3 nucleotides are TGTGCCAGCAGGGCACAGGGGCTATCCAATCAGCCCCAGCATTTT. Translating gives CASRAQGLSNQPQHF.

DNA for the CDR3: TGTGCCAGCAGCTTAGACGGGACAGTGAGTGAAAAACTGTTTTTT. It specifies CASSLDGTVSEKLFF. V and J are TRBV7-2 and TRBJ1-4; 7 nucleotides match TRBD1. This CDR3 region has 15 residues. The trim removed 1 base at V and 7 bases at J, leaving 6 bases unmatched. Germline V lookup: CDR1 SGHTA, CDR2 FQGNSA.

The chain is built from TRBV28 and TRBJ1-6; TRBD1 matches 7 bases. Losses at the gene ends were 6 bases for V and 5 bases for J; bases not matched to a gene: 7. The CDR3 covers 15 residues. The V gene's germline CDR1 is MDHEN and CDR2 SYDVKM. CDR3 nucleotide sequence: TGTGCCAGCAGAACGCAGGGGGTTGATAATTCACCCCTCCACTTT. Protein sequence: CASRTQGVDNSPLHF.

This sequence joins TRBV6-1 and TRBJ2-1; D ambiguous. Per the germline V gene, CDR1 is MNHNS and CDR2 is SASEGT. Trimming cost V 5 bases and J 7 bases, with 6 bases left between them. The length of the CDR3 is 11 residues. The chain's CDR3 is CASSRSNEQFF. In nucleotides, the CDR3 is TGTGCCAGCAGTAGGAGTAATGAGCAGTTCTTC.

The V gene is TRBV7-9, the J gene TRBJ2-7; TRBD2 agrees at 7 bases. CDR1 and CDR2 from the germline V gene are SEHNR and FQNEAQ (reference sequence). This CDR3 has 16 amino acids. The junction had 8 bases not matched to a gene; V was cut back by 1 base and J by 2 bases. The CDR3 sequence: CASSLVGRGGTYEQYF. DNA of the CDR3: TGTGCCAGCAGCTTAGTGGGGCGGGGAGGGACCTACGAGCAGTACTTC.

In this sample, this clone turned up a few times. CDR3 region: CASSQDIGGQGARDTQYF. CDR3 in DNA: TGTGCCAGCAGCCAAGATATCGGAGGACAGGGGGCGAGAGATACGCAGTATTTT. This chain joins TRBV4-2 and TRBJ2-3; 11 nucleotides match TRBD1. V was pared by 0 bases and J by 5 bases, with 10 bases of the junction left unmatched. The CDR3 sequence is 18 residues long. Germline CDR1 is LGHNA and CDR2 is YNFKEQ.

This clone turned up a few times. The chain has TRBV7-9 and TRBJ1-2; 9 bases match TRBD1. Germline V gene sequence: CDR1 SEHNR, CDR2 FQNEAQ (reference sequence). This CDR3 contains 12 residues. Trimming took 5 bases from V and 13 from J; bases not matched to a gene: 8. The CDR3 sequence: CASSHGATGGTF. The CDR3 DNA reads TGTGCCAGCAGCCACGGAGCGACAGGGGGCACCTTC.

V and J are TRBV4-3 and TRBJ2-5; TRBD2 might be the D (6 bases). This CDR3 comprises 15 residues. CDR1 LGHNA and CDR2 YSLEER come from the germline V gene. Trimming cost V 0 bases and J 3 bases, with 11 bases left between them. In DNA, the CDR3 is TGCGCCAGCAGCCAAGATCGGTGGGGGGAAGAGACCCAGTACTTC. This encodes CASSQDRWGEETQYF.

This clone has more than one count but fewer than ten. The chain links TRBV28 to TRBJ1-2, with 8 bases aligning to TRBD1. V lost 2 bases to trimming and J lost 3 bases; unmatched junction nucleotides: 8. Germline values: CDR1 MDHEN, CDR2 SYDVKM. The CDR3 runs 16 residues. This chain's CDR3 is CASSLVWQGADYGYTF. CDR3 DNA: TGTGCCAGCAGTTTAGTTTGGCAGGGGGCGGACTATGGCTACACCTTC.

The rearrangement links TRBV28 to TRBJ2-1, with 8 bases matching TRBD1. The V gene's germline CDR1 is MDHEN and CDR2 SYDVKM. V was clipped by 7 bases and J by 10 bases; unmatched bases: 9. The CDR3 has 13 amino acids. The CDR3 DNA sequence: TGTGCCAGCAACCGACAGGGGAGGAAGGAGCAGTTCTTC. Amino acid sequence: CASNRQGRKEQFF.

This chain links TRBV9 with TRBJ2-7; 7 bases align to TRBD2. Trimming removed 0 bases from V and 3 bases from J; junction bases left unmatched: 6. Germline V gene lookup returns CDR1 SGDLS and CDR2 YYNGEE. The CDR3 has 15 amino acids. The CDR3 region has the DNA TGTGCCAGCAGCGTAGGAAGCGGGGACCTCTACGAGCAGTACTTC. Translating gives CASSVGSGDLYEQYF.